This T cell receptor beta chain was retrieved from a study of Graves' ophthalmopathy and Graves' hyperthyroidism. The study amplified TCR beta CDR3 regions using RNA transcripts. After a first-round RT-PCR with HTBI primers, a second-round multiplex PCR was run. MiXCR, applied by TCRdb to the multiplex PCR reads, yields one record per CDR3 protein. The data contain about 740,000 distinct CDR3 sequences, 40% of them singletons. Unmatched junction bases numbered 10, after V lost 4 bases and J lost 5 bases. CDR3 length: 16 residues. Germline V gives CDR1 WSHSY, CDR2 SAAADI. Sequencing was carried out using peripheral blood. The receptor comes from an adult man with Graves' ophthalmopathy. The rearrangement joins TRBV10-2 to TRBJ2-3; TRBD1 aligns across 9 bases. The CDR3 DNA follows: TGCGCCAGCAGTGTAGTCGGGACAGGGAGTAAAGATACGCAGTATTTT. Translating gives CASSVVGTGSKDTQYF.